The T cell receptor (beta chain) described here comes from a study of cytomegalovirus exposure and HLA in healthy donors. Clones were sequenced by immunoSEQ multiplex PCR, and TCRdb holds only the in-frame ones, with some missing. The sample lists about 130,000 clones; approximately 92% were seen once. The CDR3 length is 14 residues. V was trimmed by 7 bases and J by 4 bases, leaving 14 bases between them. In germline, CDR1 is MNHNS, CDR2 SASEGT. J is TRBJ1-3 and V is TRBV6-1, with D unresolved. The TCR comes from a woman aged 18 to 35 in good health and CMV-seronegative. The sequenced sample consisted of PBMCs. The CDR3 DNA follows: TGTGCCAGCATTGTGGGCTTTGGGGGAAACACCATATATTTT. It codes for CASIVGFGGNTIYF.